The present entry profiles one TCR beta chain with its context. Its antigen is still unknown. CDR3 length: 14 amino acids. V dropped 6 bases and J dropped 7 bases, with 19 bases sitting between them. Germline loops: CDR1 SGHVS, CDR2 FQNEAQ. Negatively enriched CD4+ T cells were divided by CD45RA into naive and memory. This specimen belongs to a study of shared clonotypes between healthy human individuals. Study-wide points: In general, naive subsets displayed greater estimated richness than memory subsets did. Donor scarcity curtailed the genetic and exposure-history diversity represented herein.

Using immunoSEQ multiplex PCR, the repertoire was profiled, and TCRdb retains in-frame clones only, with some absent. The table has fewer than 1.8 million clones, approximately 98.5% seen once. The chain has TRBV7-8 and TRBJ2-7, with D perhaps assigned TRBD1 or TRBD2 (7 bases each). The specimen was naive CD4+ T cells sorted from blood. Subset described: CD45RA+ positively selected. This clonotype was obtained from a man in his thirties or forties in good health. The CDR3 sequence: CASSLREGAREQYF. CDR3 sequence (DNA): TGTGCCAGCAGTCTCAGGGAGGGGGCGCGTGAGCAGTACTTC. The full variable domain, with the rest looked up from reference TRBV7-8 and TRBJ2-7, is GAGVSQSPRYKVAKRGQDVALRCDPISGHVSLFWYQQALGQGPEFLTYFQNEAQLDKSGLPSDRFFAERPEGSVSTLKIQRTQQEDSAVYLCASSLREGAREQYFGPGTRLTVT.